This TCR beta chain was identified during a study of human T cells and chemical hapten exposure. Study-level background: There were per-sample TCR yield variations, arising mainly from small pooled library volume differences. Overall study findings and caveats: Expanded TCRs produced significantly more large CDR3 similarity clusters than controls did.

MiXCR, run by TCRdb on the RACE reads, gives a single entry per CDR3 protein. The sample yields around 260,000 distinct CDR3 sequences, about 8.1% seen once. Time point of the sample: pre-sensitization, week 0. Treatment here: therapeutic diphenylcyclopropenone sensitization with weekly scalp DPC. This CDR3 has 12 amino acids. Germline V gene lookup returns CDR1 MDHEN and CDR2 SYDVKM. The V gene lost 6 bases and the J gene lost 11 bases, with 14 bases spanning the gap. This clonotype was seen at least ten times. The antigen is unknown. V is TRBV28 and J is TRBJ1-5, with D hard to call. This TCR derives from a middle-aged woman with alopecia areata. Some clones in this sample may be carry-over from other donors' samples. This sample comprised whole blood, obtained in connection with sensitization to the hapten diphenylcyclopropenone (DPC). The CDR3 loop reads CASSPTDPSQHF. The DNA of the CDR3 is TGTGCCAGCAGCCCGACCGACCCGTCCCAGCATTTT.